Shown below are 19 T cell receptor beta chains from a single sample sequenced in a study of blood T cell repertoires in COVID-19. Sequenced by immunoSEQ multiplex PCR; TCRdb stores in-frame clones only, minus some. There are approximately 100,000 clones in the sample; approximately 82% occur only once, and under 8% lies in the top ten. Sequencing used peripheral blood. The receptor set was obtained from an elderly woman with active or convalescent COVID-19.

The chain carries TRBV28 and TRBJ1-5; no firm D call. This CDR3 is 13 amino acids long. The V end was cut by 6 bases, the J end by 0 bases, with 6 bases between. CDR1 and CDR2 from the germline V gene are MDHEN and SYDVKM. CDR3 amino acids: CASSVYSNQPQHF. As DNA, the CDR3 is TGTGCCAGCAGCGTCTATAGCAATCAGCCCCAGCATTTT.

V and J are TRBV6-5 and TRBJ2-7; TRBD2 matches at 10 bases. Germline CDR1 reads MNHEY; CDR2 reads SVGAGI. This CDR3 is built from 16 residues. The V gene end was trimmed by 0 bases and the J gene end by 3 bases; junction bases not matched to a gene: 5. CDR3 DNA sequence: TGTGCCAGCAGTTACTCTGCTAGCGGGAGACTCTACGAGCAGTACTTC. This encodes CASSYSASGRLYEQYF.

This clone was seen only once. The chain joins TRBV19 to TRBJ1-5, with TRBD1 as a possible D gene (6 bases). The CDR3 contains 14 residues. V was trimmed by 9 bases and J by 3 bases, leaving 15 bases between them. The V gene's germline CDR1 is LNHDA and CDR2 SQIVND (reference sequence). The CDR3 protein is CASAGGRDNQPQHF. In DNA, the CDR3 is TGTGCCAGCGCGGGGGGCAGGGACAATCAGCCCCAGCATTTT. Together with reference TRBV19 and TRBJ1-5, the CDR3 gives the full variable domain: DGGITQSPKYLFRKEGQNVTLSCEQNLNHDAMYWYRQDPGQGLRLIYYSQIVNDFQKGDIAEGYSVSREKKESFPLTVTSAQKNPTAFYLCASAGGRDNQPQHFGDGTRLSIL.

This clone was seen a handful of times. The rearrangement uses TRBV6-2 or TRBV6-3 and TRBJ1-5, with TRBD1 matching 12 bases. There are 18 residues in the CDR3. The V gene end was trimmed by 4 bases and the J gene end by 1 base; junction bases not matched to a gene: 8. Germline-derived CDR1 and CDR2 are MNHEY and SVGEGT. The DNA for the CDR3 is TGTGCCAGCAGTTGGGATCCGGGACAGGGGGCGAGCAATCAGCCCCAGCATTTT. The encoded protein is CASSWDPGQGASNQPQHF.

The chain couples TRBV3-1 (or the pseudogene TRBV3-2) to TRBJ1-1; a weak D match, TRBD1 (6 bases). Trimming stripped 2 bases from V and 2 bases from J, with 15 bases between. The length of the CDR3 is 16 residues. CDR1 is LGHDT, CDR2 YNNKEL, per germline (reference sequence). The CDR3 DNA reads as TGTGCCAGCAGCCAAATGGGGGCCCGCGTCAACACTGAAGCTTTCTTT. It specifies CASSQMGARVNTEAFF.

The rearrangement uses TRBV28 and TRBJ1-6, with D hard to call. Germline V CDR1 and CDR2: MDHEN, SYDVKM. The CDR3 length is 12 residues. Trimming took 8 bases from V and 10 from J, leaving 12 bases between them. This chain's CDR3 is CASYLTGSPLHF. CDR3 coding DNA: TGTGCCAGCTACCTCACCGGGTCACCCCTCCACTTT.

This sequence joins TRBV28 and TRBJ2-2, with 12 bases lining up with TRBD1. The CDR3 length is 16 residues. J gave up 2 bases and V 5 bases, and 3 bases lay outside the gene matches. The V gene's germline CDR1 is MDHEN and CDR2 SYDVKM. CDR3 sequence (DNA): TGTGCCAGCAGTACGGGACAGGGGGCTAACACCGGGGAGCTGTTTTTT. The encoded protein is CASSTGQGANTGELFF.

The chain has TRBV30 and TRBJ2-1, with 10 bases matching TRBD2. The germline V gene encodes CDR1 GTSNPN and CDR2 SVGIG (reference sequence). Trimming cost V 7 bases and J 7 bases; bases outside gene matches: 7. The CDR3 loop spans 13 amino acids. The CDR3 bases are TGTGCCTCCCGGACTAGCGGAAGAAATGAGCAGTTCTTC. This encodes CASRTSGRNEQFF.

In this sample, this clone turned up a few times. The chain couples TRBV27 to TRBJ2-1, with TRBD2 matching over 11 bases. The junction had 6 bases not matched to a gene; V was cut back by 3 bases and J by 8 bases. The CDR3 has 15 amino acids. Per the germline V gene, CDR1 is MNHEY and CDR2 is SMNVEV (reference sequence). CDR3 loop: CASSLGTSGGDEQFF. DNA of the CDR3: TGTGCCAGCAGTTTGGGGACTAGCGGTGGGGATGAGCAGTTCTTC.

In nucleotides, the CDR3 is TGTGCCAGCAGTAGCTGGACAGGGAGAGGTCCGGGAGCAACTAATGAAAAACTGTTTTTT. Encoded protein: CASSSWTGRGPGATNEKLFF. The rearrangement links TRBV28 to TRBJ1-4; 8 bases fit TRBD1. The V and J ends lost 5 bases and 0 bases, in that order; junction bases with no gene match: 17. The length of the CDR3 is 20 residues. Per the germline V gene, CDR1 is MDHEN and CDR2 is SYDVKM.

This chain connects TRBV28 to TRBJ2-2, with D uncertain. Trimming left V 6 bases short and J 5 bases short, with 19 bases between. This CDR3 spans 16 amino acids. Germline V gene data show CDR1 as MDHEN and CDR2 as SYDVKM. The CDR3 loop reads CASRSTVQLGTGELFF. The CDR3 DNA reads as TGTGCCAGCAGGTCTACGGTACAGCTCGGAACCGGGGAGCTGTTTTTT. The variable domain in full, with the rest retrieved from reference TRBV28 and TRBJ2-2, is DVKVTQSSRYLVKRTGEKVFLECVQDMDHENMFWYRQDPGLGLRLIYFSYDVKMKEKGDIPEGYSVSREKKERFSLILESASTNQTSMYLCASRSTVQLGTGELFFGEGSRLTVL.

The chain joins TRBV5-4 to TRBJ2-1, with D perhaps TRBD2 (5 bases). V gave up 0 bases and J gave up 4 bases, with 11 bases separating them. The CDR3 runs 15 residues. CDR1 is SGHNT and CDR2 is YYREEE in the germline V gene (reference sequence). In DNA form, the CDR3 reads TGTGCCAGCAGCTTGGGACTATTTGGGTACAATGAGCAGTTCTTC. Protein sequence: CASSLGLFGYNEQFF. Complete variable domain (other parts from reference TRBV5-4 and TRBJ2-1): ETGVTQSPTHLIKTRGQQVTLRCSSQSGHNTVSWYQQALGQGPQFIFQYYREEENGRGNFPPRFSGLQFPNYSSELNVNALELDDSALYLCASSLGLFGYNEQFFGPGTRLTVL.

The CDR3 DNA follows: TGTGCCAGCAGCCCTAGGACAGGGGTCTACGAGCAGTACTTC. Translating it yields CASSPRTGVYEQYF. The V and J genes are TRBV7-9 and TRBJ2-7, with 9 bases matching TRBD1. Germline values: CDR1 SEHNR, CDR2 FQNEAQ (reference sequence). V was clipped by 5 bases and J by 3 bases; unmatched bases: 5. CDR3 size: 14 residues.

This rearrangement joins TRBV27 to TRBJ2-1, with 11 bases fitting TRBD1. CDR3 length equals 14 residues. In germline, CDR1 is MNHEY, CDR2 SMNVEV (reference sequence). With V trimmed by 3 bases and J by 5 bases, 0 bases remained unmatched. The CDR3 DNA reads TGTGCCAGCAGTTTGGACAGGGGGCACAATGAGCAGTTCTTC. It translates to CASSLDRGHNEQFF.

The chain employs TRBV5-1 and TRBJ2-5; D may be TRBD2 (5 bases). The length of the CDR3 is 15 residues. The germline V gene encodes CDR1 SGHRS and CDR2 YFSETQ. V gave up 4 bases and J gave up 4 bases, with 17 bases separating them. This CDR3 is CASSMGSSPPETQYF. CDR3 coding DNA: TGCGCCAGCAGCATGGGGAGTAGCCCTCCAGAGACCCAGTACTTC. The full variable domain, completed using reference TRBV5-1 and TRBJ2-5, is KAGVTQTPRYLIKTRGQQVTLSCSPISGHRSVSWYQQTPGQGLQFLFEYFSETQRNKGNFPGRFSGRQFSNSRSEMNVSTLELGDSALYLCASSMGSSPPETQYFGPGTRLLVL.

This sequence joins TRBV7-2 and TRBJ1-1; D is ambiguous. CDR1 and CDR2 from the germline V gene are SGHTA and FQGNSA. Trimming took 4 bases from V and 1 from J, leaving 7 bases between them. The CDR3 covers 13 residues. CDR3 nucleotides: TGTGCCAGCAGCTCCCAACAGAACACTGAAGCTTTCTTT. Translating it yields CASSSQQNTEAFF.

This sequence joins TRBV27 and TRBJ2-3; TRBD2 is a possible D gene (6 bases). The CDR3 loop spans 15 amino acids. The germline V and J ends were trimmed by 3 bases and 3 bases, with 13 bases remaining between them. The germline gives CDR1 MNHEY, CDR2 SMNVEV (reference sequence). CDR3 coding DNA: TGTGCCAGCAGTTTGGTTCGGGAGCTTACAGATACGCAGTATTTT. Protein: CASSLVRELTDTQYF.

A few counts support this clone. The chain links TRBV9 to TRBJ2-1, with 13 positions matching TRBD2. Germline CDR1 and CDR2: SGDLS and YYNGEE. This CDR3 region has 16 residues. V lost 3 bases to trimming and J lost 6 bases; unmatched junction nucleotides: 6. CDR3: CASSARTSGSLNEQFF. Written as DNA, the CDR3 is TGTGCCAGCAGCGCCAGGACTAGCGGGAGTCTCAATGAGCAGTTCTTC.

As concerns this clone: At one end the junction does not follow the germline gene, possibly because of a read error. V gene TRBV3-1 (or the pseudogene TRBV3-2) combines with J gene TRBJ2-1; D possibly corresponds to TRBD1 (6 bases). There are 14 residues in the CDR3. The germline V gene has CDR1 LGHDT and CDR2 YNNKEL (reference sequence). The CDR3 here is CASSQDLVSQGHIF. DNA for the CDR3: TGTGCCAGCAGCCAAGATCTGGTTTCGCAGGGGCACATCTTC.